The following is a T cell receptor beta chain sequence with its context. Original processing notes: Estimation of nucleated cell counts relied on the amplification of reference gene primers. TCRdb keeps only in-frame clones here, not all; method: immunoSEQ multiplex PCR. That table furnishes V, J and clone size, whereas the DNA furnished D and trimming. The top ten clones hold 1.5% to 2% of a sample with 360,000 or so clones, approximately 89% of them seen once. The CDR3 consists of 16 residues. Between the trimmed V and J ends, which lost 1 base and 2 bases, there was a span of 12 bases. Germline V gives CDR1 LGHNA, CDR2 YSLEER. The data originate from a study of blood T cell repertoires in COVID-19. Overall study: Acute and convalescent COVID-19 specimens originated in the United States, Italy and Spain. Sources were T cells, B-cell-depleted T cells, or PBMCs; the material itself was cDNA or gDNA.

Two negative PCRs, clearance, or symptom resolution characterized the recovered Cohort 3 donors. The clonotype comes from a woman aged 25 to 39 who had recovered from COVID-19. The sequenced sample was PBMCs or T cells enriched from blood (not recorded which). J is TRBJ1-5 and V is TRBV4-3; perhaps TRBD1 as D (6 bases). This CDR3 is CASSQVLGAGNQPQHF. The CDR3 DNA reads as TGCGCCAGCAGCCAAGTCTTGGGGGCAGGCAATCAGCCCCAGCATTTT.